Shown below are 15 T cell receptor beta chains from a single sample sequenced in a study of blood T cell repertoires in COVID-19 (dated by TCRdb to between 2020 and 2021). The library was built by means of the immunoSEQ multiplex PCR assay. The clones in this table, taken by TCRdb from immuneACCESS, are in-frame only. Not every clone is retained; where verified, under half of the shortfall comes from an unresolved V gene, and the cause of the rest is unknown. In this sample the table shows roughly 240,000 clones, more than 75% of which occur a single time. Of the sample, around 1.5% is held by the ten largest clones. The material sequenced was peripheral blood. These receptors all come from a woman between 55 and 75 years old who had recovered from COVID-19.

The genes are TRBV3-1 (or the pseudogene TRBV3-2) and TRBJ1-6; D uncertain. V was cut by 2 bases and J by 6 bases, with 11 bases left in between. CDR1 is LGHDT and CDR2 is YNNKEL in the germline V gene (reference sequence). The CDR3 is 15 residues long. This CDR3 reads CASSQTWEFNSPLHF. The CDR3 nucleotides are TGTGCCAGCAGCCAAACGTGGGAGTTTAATTCACCCCTCCACTTT.

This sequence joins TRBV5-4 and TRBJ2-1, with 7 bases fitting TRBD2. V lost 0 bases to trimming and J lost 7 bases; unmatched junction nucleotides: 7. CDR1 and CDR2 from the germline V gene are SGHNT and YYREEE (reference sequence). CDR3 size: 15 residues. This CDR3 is CASSLVSISGNEQFF. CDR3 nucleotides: TGTGCCAGCAGCTTGGTCAGCATTAGCGGGAATGAGCAGTTCTTC.

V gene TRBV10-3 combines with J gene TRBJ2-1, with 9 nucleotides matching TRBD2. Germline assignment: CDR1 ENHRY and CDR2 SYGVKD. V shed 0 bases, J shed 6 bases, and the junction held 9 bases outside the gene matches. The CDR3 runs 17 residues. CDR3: CAISESPGGGVLNEQFF. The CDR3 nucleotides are TGTGCCATCAGTGAGTCCCCTGGCGGGGGGGTACTCAATGAGCAGTTCTTC.

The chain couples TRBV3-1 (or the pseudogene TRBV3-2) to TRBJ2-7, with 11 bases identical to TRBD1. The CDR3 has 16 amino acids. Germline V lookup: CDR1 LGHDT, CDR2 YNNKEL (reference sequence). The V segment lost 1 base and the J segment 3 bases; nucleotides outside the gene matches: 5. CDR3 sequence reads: CASSQAGTGGIYEQYF. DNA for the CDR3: TGTGCCAGCAGCCAAGCCGGGACAGGGGGAATCTACGAGCAGTACTTC.

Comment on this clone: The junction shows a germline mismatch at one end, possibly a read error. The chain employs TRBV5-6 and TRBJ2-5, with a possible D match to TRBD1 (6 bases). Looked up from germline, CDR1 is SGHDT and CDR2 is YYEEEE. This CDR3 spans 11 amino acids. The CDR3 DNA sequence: TGTGCCAGCAGCTTGTACAGGGAGACTAACTTC. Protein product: CASSLYRETNF.

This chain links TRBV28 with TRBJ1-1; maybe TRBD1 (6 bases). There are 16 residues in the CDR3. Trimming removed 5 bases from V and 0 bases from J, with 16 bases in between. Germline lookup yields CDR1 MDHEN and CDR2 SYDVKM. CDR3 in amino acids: CASSTTRGDMNTEAFF. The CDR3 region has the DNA TGTGCCAGCAGTACCACCAGGGGTGACATGAACACTGAAGCTTTCTTT. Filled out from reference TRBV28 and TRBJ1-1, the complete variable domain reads DVKVTQSSRYLVKRTGEKVFLECVQDMDHENMFWYRQDPGLGLRLIYFSYDVKMKEKGDIPEGYSVSREKKERFSLILESASTNQTSMYLCASSTTRGDMNTEAFFGQGTRLTVV.

CDR3 region: CASSPLMRTGEWAGEKLFF. The CDR3 DNA sequence: TGTGCCAGCAGCCCACTCATGAGGACAGGGGAATGGGCGGGTGAAAAACTGTTTTTT. The chain links TRBV4-2 to TRBJ1-4, with 9 bases aligning to TRBD1. The CDR3 is made up of 19 amino acids. CDR1 is LGHNA, CDR2 YNFKEQ, per germline. Trimming cost V 4 bases and J 7 bases; bases outside gene matches: 19.

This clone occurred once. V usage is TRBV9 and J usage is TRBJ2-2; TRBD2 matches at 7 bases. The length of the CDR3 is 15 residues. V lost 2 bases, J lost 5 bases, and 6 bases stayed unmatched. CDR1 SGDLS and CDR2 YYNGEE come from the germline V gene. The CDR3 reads CASSVRGSVTGELFF. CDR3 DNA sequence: TGTGCCAGCAGCGTGCGGGGGAGCGTGACCGGGGAGCTGTTTTTT.

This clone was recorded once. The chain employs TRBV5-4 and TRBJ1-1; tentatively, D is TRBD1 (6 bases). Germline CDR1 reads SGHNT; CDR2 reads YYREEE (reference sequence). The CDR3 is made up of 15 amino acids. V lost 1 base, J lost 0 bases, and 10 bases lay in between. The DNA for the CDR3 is TGTGCCAGCAGCTTGCTGGCAGGGGTGAACACTGAAGCTTTCTTT. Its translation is CASSLLAGVNTEAFF.

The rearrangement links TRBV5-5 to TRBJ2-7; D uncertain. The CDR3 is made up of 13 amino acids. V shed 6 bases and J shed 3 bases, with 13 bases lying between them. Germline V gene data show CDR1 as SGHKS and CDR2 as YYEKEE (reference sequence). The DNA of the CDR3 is TGTGCCAGCAACCCTCGTACTCACTACGAGCAGTACTTC. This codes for CASNPRTHYEQYF.

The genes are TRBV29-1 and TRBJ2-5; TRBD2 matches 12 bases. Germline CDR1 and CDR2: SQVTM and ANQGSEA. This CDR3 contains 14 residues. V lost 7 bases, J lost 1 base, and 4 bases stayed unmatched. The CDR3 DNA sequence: TGCAGCGCTACTAGCGGGGGGTTCCAAGAGACCCAGTACTTC. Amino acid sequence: CSATSGGFQETQYF.

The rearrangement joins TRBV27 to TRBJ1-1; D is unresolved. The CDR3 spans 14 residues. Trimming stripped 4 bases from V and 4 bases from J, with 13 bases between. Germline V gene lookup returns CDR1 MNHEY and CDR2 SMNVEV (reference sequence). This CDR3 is CASSYHGPRTEAFF. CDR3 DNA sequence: TGTGCCAGCAGTTACCATGGGCCCCGCACTGAAGCTTTCTTT.

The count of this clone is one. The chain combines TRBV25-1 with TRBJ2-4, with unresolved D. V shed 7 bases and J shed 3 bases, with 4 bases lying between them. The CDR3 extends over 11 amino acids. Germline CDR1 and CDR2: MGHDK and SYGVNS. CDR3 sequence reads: CASIYKNIQYF. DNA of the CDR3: TGTGCCAGCATTTACAAAAACATTCAGTACTTC.

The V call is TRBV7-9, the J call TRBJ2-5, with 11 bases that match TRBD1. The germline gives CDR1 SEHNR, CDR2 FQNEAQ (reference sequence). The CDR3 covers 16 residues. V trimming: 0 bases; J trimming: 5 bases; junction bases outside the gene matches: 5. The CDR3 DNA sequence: TGTGCCAGCAGCTTAGCATGGACAGGGGGCTGGGAGACCCAGTACTTC. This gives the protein CASSLAWTGGWETQYF.

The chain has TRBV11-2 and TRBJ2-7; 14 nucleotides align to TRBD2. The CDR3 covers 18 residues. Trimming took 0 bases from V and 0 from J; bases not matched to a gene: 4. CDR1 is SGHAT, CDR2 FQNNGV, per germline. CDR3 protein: CASSLEGTSGGLSYEQYF. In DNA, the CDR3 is TGTGCCAGCAGCTTAGAAGGGACTAGCGGGGGACTCTCCTACGAGCAGTACTTC.